Listed below are T cell receptor beta chains from one sample, sequenced in a study of Ad26.COV2.S vaccination and SARS-CoV-2 variants. Here immunoSEQ multiplex PCR was the method, and the copy in TCRdb shows in-frame clones only, minus some. The sample holds hundreds of thousands of clones, approximately 84% seen once. Here the sequenced sample was peripheral blood, taken in a trial of Ad26.COV2.S vaccine versus placebo. The receptor set was obtained from a person aged 18 to 59 who received the Ad26.COV2.S COVID-19 vaccine or a placebo. CDR3s include the opening cysteine and the closing phenylalanine or tryptophan. A D gene is named only where the DNA matches it firmly. Where a row states a size, it is once, few, many or the class of an expanded clone; other rows omit it.

V gene	clone size	D gene	J gene	CDR3 protein	CDR3 DNA
TRBV6-5	.	.	TRBJ2-2	CASRNTGELFF	TGTGCCAGCAGAAACACCGGGGAGCTGTTTTTT
TRBV9	.	TRBD1	TRBJ1-2	CASSVGGQGASLYGYTF	TGTGCCAGCAGCGTAGGGGGACAGGGGGCGTCGCTCTATGGCTACACCTTC
TRBV28	.	.	TRBJ2-2	CASSLIPRGAGELFF	TGTGCCAGCAGTTTAATCCCTCGGGGAGCCGGGGAGCTGTTTTTT
TRBV28	many	TRBD2	TRBJ2-1	CASSPRTSGYNEQFF	TGTGCCAGCAGTCCCCGGACTAGCGGATACAATGAGCAGTTCTTC
TRBV2	.	.	TRBJ1-5	CASREAADNYQPQHF	TGTGCCAGCAGGGAGGCAGCCGACAATTATCAGCCCCAGCATTTT
TRBV19	.	.	TRBJ2-2	CASSISGINTGELFF	TGTGCCAGTAGTATTTCGGGTATCAACACCGGGGAGCTGTTTTTT
TRBV3-1/TRBV3-2	.	TRBD2	TRBJ2-2	CASSQVGTSLGVGELFF	TGTGCCAGCAGCCAAGTGGGGACTAGTTTGGGTGTCGGGGAGCTGTTTTTT
TRBV9	many	.	TRBJ1-4	CASSVGPGLEKLFF	TGTGCCAGCAGCGTGGGGCCGGGTCTTGAAAAACTGTTTTTT
TRBV28	.	.	TRBJ2-3	CASSFPPKGTDTQYF	TGTGCCAGCAGTTTTCCCCCAAAGGGCACAGATACGCAGTATTTT
TRBV7-9	.	.	TRBJ1-1	CASKGAENTEAFF	TGTGCCAGCAAAGGGGCTGAAAACACTGAAGCTTTCTTT
TRBV21-1	.	.	TRBJ2-7	CASTLGASTLYEQYF	TGTGCCAGCACCCTAGGGGCTTCCACCCTCTACGAGCAGTACTTC
TRBV6-5	.	TRBD2	TRBJ2-5	CASNIAGPPGTQYF	TGTGCCAGCAACATAGCGGGGCCCCCAGGGACCCAGTACTTC
TRBV5-1	.	.	TRBJ2-7	CASSRGSFSYEQYF	TGCGCCAGCAGCCGAGGGTCCTTCTCCTACGAGCAGTACTTC
TRBV4-1	once	.	TRBJ2-3	CASSPRQGGVDWLTDTQYF	TGCGCCAGCAGCCCCAGACAGGGAGGGGTGGATTGGCTCACAGATACGCAGTATTTT
TRBV4-1	.	.	TRBJ2-5	CASSLAVKETQYF	TGCGCCAGCAGCCTAGCAGTGAAGGAGACCCAGTACTTC
TRBV25-1	.	.	TRBJ1-2	CASSELRGSNYGYTF	TGTGCCAGCAGTGAATTGCGGGGATCTAACTATGGCTACACCTTC
TRBV4-1	few	.	TRBJ1-5	CASSQDTGMYDSNQPQHF	TGCGCCAGCAGCCAAGATACAGGAATGTACGATAGCAATCAGCCCCAGCATTTT
TRBV7-9	.	TRBD1	TRBJ2-1	CASSLPAPATGDNEQFF	TGTGCCAGCAGCTTACCTGCCCCTGCGACAGGGGACAATGAGCAGTTCTTC
TRBV5-1	.	TRBD1	TRBJ1-1	CASSDRGFGQAFF	TGCGCCAGCTCCGACAGGGGGTTTGGTCAAGCTTTCTTT
TRBV5-1	.	.	TRBJ2-6	CASSPMGSSGANVLTF	TGCGCCAGCAGCCCAATGGGGAGCTCTGGGGCCAACGTCCTGACTTTC
TRBV18	.	.	TRBJ1-4	CASSISQGNEKLFF	TGTGCCAGCTCAATCTCACAGGGTAATGAAAAACTGTTTTTT
TRBV15	few	.	TRBJ2-4	CATSRDMGIQYF	TGTGCCACCAGCAGAGATATGGGCATTCAGTACTTC
TRBV10-3	.	.	TRBJ2-2	CAISESGGALFF	TGTGCCATCAGTGAGTCTGGGGGTGCGCTGTTTTTT
TRBV29-1	once	.	TRBJ2-7	CSVGGQMGFNEQYF	TGCAGCGTTGGCGGTCAGATGGGTTTTAACGAGCAGTACTTC
TRBV28	.	.	TRBJ1-2	CASSLGGSNYGYTF	TGTGCCAGCAGTTTGGGCGGCTCTAACTATGGCTACACCTTC
TRBV7-9	.	.	TRBJ1-2	CASSPNLMGSDGYTF	TGTGCCAGCAGCCCAAACCTAATGGGTTCGGATGGCTACACCTTC
TRBV5-1	few	.	TRBJ1-3	CASSLRNGNTIYF	TGCGCCAGCAGCTTGCGAAATGGAAACACCATATATTTT
TRBV7-6	once	.	TRBJ1-3	CASSLDGNTIYF	TGTGCCAGCAGCTTAGACGGAAACACCATATATTTT
TRBV12-3/TRBV12-4	.	.	TRBJ2-7	CASSSQFYEQYF	TGTGCCAGCAGTTCCCAGTTCTACGAGCAGTACTTC
TRBV29-1	.	.	TRBJ2-7	CSVIRGPYEQYF	TGCAGCGTGATCAGGGGTCCCTACGAGCAGTACTTC
TRBV4-3	few	.	TRBJ1-5	CASSQDRVQPQHF	TGCGCCAGCAGCCAAGATCGGGTTCAGCCCCAGCATTTT
TRBV7-8	.	.	TRBJ2-1	CASSLPREGRRSNEQFF	TGTGCCAGCAGCTTGCCGAGGGAAGGTAGGCGGAGTAATGAGCAGTTCTTC
TRBV5-1	many	TRBD2	TRBJ2-2	CASSSSGGAGTGELFF	TGCGCCAGCAGCTCCAGCGGGGGGGCCGGCACCGGGGAGCTGTTTTTT
TRBV28	.	TRBD1	TRBJ2-7	CASMRGLRQGEQYF	TGTGCCAGTATGAGGGGGCTTAGACAGGGCGAGCAGTACTTC
TRBV28	once	.	TRBJ2-2	CASRGWVTGELFF	TGTGCCAGCAGGGGGTGGGTGACCGGGGAGCTGTTTTTT
TRBV10-1	.	TRBD1	TRBJ2-1	CASRDTGQGDEQFF	TGCGCCAGCAGAGATACGGGACAGGGCGATGAGCAGTTCTTC
TRBV7-2	.	.	TRBJ2-7	CASSLAGTMGFSYEQYF	TGTGCCAGCAGCTTAGCGGGGACAATGGGGTTCTCCTACGAGCAGTACTTC
TRBV6-2/TRBV6-3	.	TRBD1	TRBJ2-1	CASSRPGQGYNEQFF	TGTGCCAGCAGTCGACCGGGACAGGGTTACAATGAGCAGTTCTTC
TRBV9	.	.	TRBJ2-5	CASSVAGIQETQYF	TGTGCCAGCAGCGTAGCAGGAATCCAAGAGACCCAGTACTTC
TRBV19	once	.	TRBJ2-7	CASSLRPSYEQYF	TGTGCCAGTAGTCTCCGACCCTCCTACGAGCAGTACTTC
TRBV10-1	few	.	TRBJ2-7	CASERTYEQYF	TGCGCCAGCGAGCGGACCTACGAGCAGTACTTC
TRBV15	.	TRBD1	TRBJ1-5	CATSRGDRDVQPQHF	TGTGCCACCAGCCGCGGGGACAGGGATGTTCAGCCCCAGCATTTT
TRBV14	once	TRBD2	TRBJ2-2	CASSQELRGGSVFF	TGTGCCAGCAGCCAAGAACTTCGGGGAGGGTCGGTGTTTTTT
TRBV6-1	.	.	TRBJ1-1	CASSELSNTEAFF	TGTGCCAGCAGTGAACTTTCAAACACTGAAGCTTTCTTT
TRBV6-6	.	.	TRBJ1-3	CASSPGLFTGNTIYF	TGTGCCAGTTCGCCAGGGTTGTTTACTGGAAACACCATATATTTT
TRBV7-2	.	TRBD1	TRBJ2-5	CASSLGQGGRETQYF	TGTGCCAGCAGCTTGGGACAGGGAGGGAGGGAGACCCAGTACTTC
TRBV10-2	.	.	TRBJ1-2	CASSEPGDYYGYTF	TGCGCCAGCAGTGAGCCCGGAGATTACTATGGCTACACCTTC
TRBV15	.	TRBD1	TRBJ1-2	CATSSQGADGYTF	TGTGCCACCAGCAGCCAGGGGGCGGATGGCTACACCTTC
TRBV7-2	.	.	TRBJ1-1	CASRTGMGNTEAFF	TGTGCCAGCAGAACAGGGATGGGGAACACTGAAGCTTTCTTT
TRBV10-3	.	.	TRBJ2-1	CAIRGTENNEQFF	TGTGCCATCAGGGGAACAGAGAACAATGAGCAGTTCTTC
TRBV2	.	TRBD1	TRBJ2-1	CASSGQGRRNEQFF	TGTGCCAGCAGTGGACAGGGGCGTCGCAATGAGCAGTTCTTC
TRBV5-4	.	.	TRBJ2-2	CASSRDQNTGELFF	TGTGCCAGCAGCCGGGACCAGAACACCGGGGAGCTGTTTTTT
TRBV21-1	.	.	TRBJ2-7	CASSPPTGTSGGASYEQYF	TGTGCCAGCAGCCCGCCTACCGGGACTAGCGGGGGAGCATCCTACGAGCAGTACTTC
TRBV5-1	.	TRBD1	TRBJ1-4	CASSWDSEATNEKLFF	TGCGCCAGCAGCTGGGACAGCGAAGCAACTAATGAAAAACTGTTTTTT
TRBV6-5	.	TRBD1	TRBJ2-7	CASKGTGYYEQYF	TGTGCCAGCAAAGGGACAGGGTACTACGAGCAGTACTTC
TRBV7-9	.	TRBD1	TRBJ2-7	CASSLRDRLYEQYF	TGTGCCAGCAGCTTGCGGGACAGGTTGTACGAGCAGTACTTC
TRBV10-3	once	.	TRBJ2-7	CAISESGAGSYEQYF	TGTGCCATCAGTGAGTCGGGAGCGGGCTCCTACGAGCAGTACTTC
TRBV9	.	TRBD2	TRBJ2-3	CASSGGLAGGPERDTQYF	TGTGCCAGCAGCGGAGGACTAGCGGGGGGCCCCGAGAGGGATACGCAGTATTTT
TRBV5-1	.	.	TRBJ2-1	CASSLAWAREYNEQFF	TGCGCCAGCAGCTTGGCCTGGGCCAGAGAGTACAATGAGCAGTTCTTC
TRBV10-3	.	TRBD2	TRBJ2-7	CAIRSGTSEEQYF	TGTGCCATCAGGTCCGGGACTAGCGAAGAGCAGTACTTC